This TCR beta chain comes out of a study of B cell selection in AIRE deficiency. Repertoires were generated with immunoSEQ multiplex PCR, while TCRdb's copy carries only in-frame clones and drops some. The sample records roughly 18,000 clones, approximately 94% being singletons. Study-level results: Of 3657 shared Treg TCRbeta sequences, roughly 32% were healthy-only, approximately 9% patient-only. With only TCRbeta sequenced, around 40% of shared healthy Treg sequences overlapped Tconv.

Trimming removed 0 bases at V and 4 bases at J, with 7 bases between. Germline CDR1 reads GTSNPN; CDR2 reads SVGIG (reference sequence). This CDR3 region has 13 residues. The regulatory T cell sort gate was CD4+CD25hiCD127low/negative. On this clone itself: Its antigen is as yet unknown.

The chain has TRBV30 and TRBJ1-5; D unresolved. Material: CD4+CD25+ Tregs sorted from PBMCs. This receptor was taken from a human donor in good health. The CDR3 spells CAWSVLPNQPQHF. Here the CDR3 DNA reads TGTGCCTGGAGTGTACTTCCAAATCAGCCCCAGCATTTT.